A selection of T cell receptor beta chains follows, all from one sample in a study of patients and donors after allogeneic stem cell transplantation. TCRdb re-derived calls from the RT-PCR reads in MiXCR, one entry per CDR3 protein. The sample holds 84,000 or so distinct CDR3 sequences, under 50% seen once. Specimen: blood, either unsorted or a sorted T cell fraction (not recorded which). The receptors come from a human donor who was either an allogeneic HSCT recipient or a stem cell or donor lymphocyte infusion donor (not recorded which). It is not recorded whose cells these are; they may come from a transplant donor. Both conserved end residues are part of each CDR3. The D gene is left open where the match is weak. Not every row has a clone size; where given, it reads once, few, many or a size class.

j_gene	len	d_gene	abundance	v_gene	CDR3nt	CDR3aa
TRBJ1-5	18	TRBD1	few	TRBV20-1	TGCAGTGCTAGACTCAGGGACAGGGGAGAACTAGGCAATCAGCCCCAGCATTTT	CSARLRDRGELGNQPQHF
TRBJ1-2	11	NA	NA	TRBV7-9	TGTGCCAGCTCAGGCGACTATGGCTACACCTTC	CASSGDYGYTF
TRBJ1-1	15	TRBD1	NA	TRBV27	TGTGCCAGCAGAAGACAGGGGGCCCGGAACACTGAAGCTTTCTTT	CASRRQGARNTEAFF
TRBJ1-5	17	TRBD1	few	TRBV20-1	TGCAGTGCCAAGGGGACAGGCGGTGGAAATAGCAATCAGCCCCAGCATTTT	CSAKGTGGGNSNQPQHF
TRBJ1-1	14	NA	NA	TRBV28	TGTGCCAGCAGTAGGGACACACCGAACACTGAAGCTTTCTTT	CASSRDTPNTEAFF
TRBJ1-1	16	NA	NA	TRBV5-1	TGCGCCAGCAGCTTGGGACAGCGAGGGGAGCACACTGAAGCTTTCTTT	CASSLGQRGEHTEAFF
TRBJ1-1	16	TRBD1	NA	TRBV20-1	TGCAGTCCTTACATAGGGGGCGGGACAAGGGGCACTGAAGCTTTCTTT	CSPYIGGGTRGTEAFF
TRBJ1-1	14	NA	NA	TRBV7-6	TGTGCCAGCAGCTCAGTCGGCCCCGTTGGTGAAGCTTTCTTT	CASSSVGPVGEAFF
TRBJ1-1	14	NA	NA	TRBV7-2	TGTGCCAGCAGCTTGTTCAGGGAGTACACTGAAGCTTTCTTT	CASSLFREYTEAFF
TRBJ1-4	14	TRBD1	few	TRBV20-1	TGCAGTGCTAGAGAGATAGAGGGGGCGGAAAAACTGTTTTTT	CSAREIEGAEKLFF
TRBJ1-1	17	TRBD1	NA	TRBV5-5	TGTGCCAGCTGTCCAGGGGGCGCCCAACCTTTGAACACTGAAGCTTTCTTT	CASCPGGAQPLNTEAFF
TRBJ1-1	13	NA	NA	TRBV6-5	TGTGCCAGCAATGGGGGCGCGGTGACTGAAGCTTTCTTT	CASNGGAVTEAFF
TRBJ1-1	13	NA	many	TRBV18	TGTGCCAGCTCACCGGGTCTGAATACTGAAGCTTTCTTT	CASSPGLNTEAFF
TRBJ1-2	13	TRBD1	few	TRBV20-1	TGCAGTGACCGAAACAGGGGAAATGGTGGCTACACCTTC	CSDRNRGNGGYTF
TRBJ1-2	14	NA	few	TRBV15	TGTGCCACCAGCAGAGATCGGACAGACTATGGCTACACCTTC	CATSRDRTDYGYTF
TRBJ2-1	17	TRBD2	NA	TRBV12-3/TRBV12-4	TGTGCCAGCAGTTACCCTTCCGGGACTAGCGCGCCGAATGAGCAGTTCTTC	CASSYPSGTSAPNEQFF
TRBJ1-5	13	NA	NA	TRBV10-3	TGTGCCATCAATGGCCAGCTCAATCAGCCCCAGCATTTT	CAINGQLNQPQHF
TRBJ1-2	16	TRBD1	NA	TRBV6-5	TGTGCCAGCAGTGCAAGAGGGGACAGGGGTCCCTATGGCTACACCTTC	CASSARGDRGPYGYTF
TRBJ1-5	16	TRBD1	NA	TRBV12-3/TRBV12-4	TGTGCCAGCAGTTCGGACAGGAGGGGCGGCAATCAGCCCCAGCATTTT	CASSSDRRGGNQPQHF
TRBJ1-5	13	NA	NA	TRBV27	TGTGCCAGCAGTTTGGCAGTTGGACAGCCCCAGCATTTT	CASSLAVGQPQHF
TRBJ2-7	15	TRBD1	few	TRBV10-3	TGTGCCATCAGTGCCACCCGGGACAGGGGCTACGAGCAGTACTTC	CAISATRDRGYEQYF
TRBJ1-6	13	NA	NA	TRBV5-5	TGTGCCAGCAGCAGGGACACCAATTCACCCCTCCACTTT	CASSRDTNSPLHF
TRBJ1-5	15	NA	NA	TRBV6-6	TGTGCCAGCACCGACGGGCAGGCGCACAATCAGCCCCAGCATTTT	CASTDGQAHNQPQHF
TRBJ1-5	17	NA	NA	TRBV5-1	TGCGCCAGCAGCTTGGAAATTTACCAGGCAGAAAATCAGCCCCAGCATTTT	CASSLEIYQAENQPQHF
TRBJ1-2	13	NA	NA	TRBV18	TGTGCCAGCTCACCCCTGGGGCCCTATGGCTACACCTTC	CASSPLGPYGYTF
TRBJ1-1	13	TRBD1	few	TRBV2	TGTGCCAGCCCCAGGGGGCAGGGGACTGAAGCTTTCTTT	CASPRGQGTEAFF
TRBJ1-6	12	NA	few	TRBV28	TGTGCCAGCAGCCCATCTCCCTCACCCCTCCACTTT	CASSPSPSPLHF
TRBJ1-1	13	NA	few	TRBV6-5	TGTGCCAGCAGGGGGGCGGGAAACACTGAAGCTTTCTTT	CASRGAGNTEAFF
TRBJ1-2	14	NA	NA	TRBV27	TGTGCCAGCAGGGGAGCTTTTCCTAACTATGGCTACACCTTC	CASRGAFPNYGYTF
TRBJ2-1	16	NA	NA	TRBV20-1	TGCAGTGCTAGAGATCGGGGGCCTCACCCTGGGGATGAGCAGTTCTTC	CSARDRGPHPGDEQFF
TRBJ1-4	14	NA	once	TRBV30	TGTGCCTGGAGTGTGGTCCAGGGCAGAAGGAGACTGTTTTTT	CAWSVVQGRRRLFF
TRBJ2-1	16	TRBD1	NA	TRBV27	TGTGCCAGCAAAACTGCACAGGGGGCTTCCTACAATGAGCAGTTCTTC	CASKTAQGASYNEQFF
TRBJ1-5	16	NA	few	TRBV7-9	TGTGCCAGCAGCTTAGGTGGGGCGTCCAGCAATCAGCCCCAGCATTTT	CASSLGGASSNQPQHF
TRBJ1-4	17	TRBD1	NA	TRBV7-7	TGTGCTAGCAGCTTAGGCTTCCGGGACAGCCTTAATGAAAAACTGTTTTTT	CASSLGFRDSLNEKLFF
TRBJ1-5	15	TRBD1	few	TRBV6-2/TRBV6-3	TGTGCCAGCAGTTACTCCGGGACAGGCAATCAGCCCCAGCATTTT	CASSYSGTGNQPQHF
TRBJ1-3	15	NA	NA	TRBV28	TGTGCCAGCAGTCTAACAGGGAGAAAGAGAAACACCATATATTTT	CASSLTGRKRNTIYF
TRBJ1-4	14	NA	few	TRBV5-1	TGCGCCAGCAGCTTGAGAGCGACTAATGAAAAACTGTTTTTT	CASSLRATNEKLFF
TRBJ2-5	13	NA	few	TRBV28	TGTGCCAGCATCCCGAAGACTCGAGAGACCCAGTACTTC	CASIPKTRETQYF